This T cell receptor beta chain is drawn from a study of T cell repertoires in cytomegalovirus infection. On the study more broadly: Matching HLA type, along with CMV infection, was indicated by public TCR beta signatures.

TCRdb re-called the reads through MiXCR, storing one row per CDR3 protein. This table has a few hundred thousand distinct CDR3 sequences, about 35% appearing once. The study, taken as a whole, reports: Cumulated frequencies of public TCR beta families served to identify carriers of CMV plus the relevant HLA.

Comments on this clonotype: As yet, its antigen is unknown. The CDR3 ends on some other residue instead of the conserved phenylalanine or tryptophan, so this is likely a read error.

The source was cultured PBMCs, collected from culture after CMV antigen stimulation. This sequence originates from a human donor in good health (CMV status not recorded). Some clones in this sample may be carry-over from other donors' samples.

CDR3 DNA sequence: TGTGCCAGCAGCTTAGCTGGAGCTGAAGCTTTCCTT. This encodes CASSLAGAEAFL. The V gene is TRBV7-2, the J gene TRBJ1-1; no clear D. The CDR3 has 12 amino acids. Trimming stripped 0 bases from V and 6 bases from J, with 5 bases between. Germline V gene lookup returns CDR1 SGHTA and CDR2 FQGNSA.